The 13 T cell receptor beta chains below come from one sample, sequenced in a study of blood T cell repertoires in COVID-19. Profiling relied on immunoSEQ multiplex PCR, and the TCRdb table lists in-frame clones only, not all of them. Counted here are about 230,000 clones, 70% to 90% occurring once; the ten biggest clones make up approximately 0.89%. The source material was peripheral blood. The origin of the receptors is a middle-aged man with acute or convalescent COVID-19.

The J gene is TRBJ2-5, the V gene TRBV2; the D is unclear. V was cut by 5 bases and J by 2 bases, with 3 bases left in between. CDR1 and CDR2 (germline): SNHLY, FYNNEI. This CDR3 spans 11 amino acids. The CDR3, as DNA: TGTGCCAGCAGTCTTCAAGAGACCCAGTACTTC. Its protein is CASSLQETQYF.

The rearrangement links TRBV4-1 to TRBJ1-1, with 8 bases lining up with TRBD1. Germline trimming cut 4 bases from V and 5 bases from J; bases unmatched to any gene: 0. This CDR3 is 12 amino acids long. Germline-derived CDR1 and CDR2 are MGHRA and YSYEKL. For the CDR3, the DNA is TGCGCCAGCAGCCGGACAGGGACTGAAGCTTTCTTT. Protein sequence: CASSRTGTEAFF.

The V gene is TRBV9, the J gene TRBJ2-5, with D perhaps matching TRBD2 (5 bases). Germline CDR1 SGDLS, CDR2 YYNGEE. CDR3 size: 12 residues. V was pared by 0 bases and J by 7 bases, with 7 bases between. CDR3 coding DNA: TGTGCCAGCAGCGTAGCTGGAGGGACCCAGTACTTC. Encoded protein: CASSVAGGTQYF. Based on the CDR3 plus reference TRBV9 and TRBJ2-5, the full variable domain is DSGVTQTPKHLITATGQRVTLRCSPRSGDLSVYWYQQSLDQGLQFLIQYYNGEERAKGNILERFSAQQFPDLHSELNLSSLELGDSALYFCASSVAGGTQYFGPGTRLLVL.

The CDR3 sequence is CASSPGGSNQPQHF. The DNA for the CDR3 is TGCGCCAGCAGTCCCGGGGGTAGCAATCAGCCCCAGCATTTT. The chain uses TRBV10-1 and TRBJ1-5; D may be TRBD1 (5 bases). Germline V gene lookup returns CDR1 WNHNN and CDR2 SYGVQD (reference sequence). CDR3 size: 14 residues. The ends were cut back, 5 bases at V and 0 bases at J, with 8 bases in the middle.

The chain joins TRBV11-2 to TRBJ1-2, with 8 positions matching TRBD1. The germline gives CDR1 SGHAT, CDR2 FQNNGV. Germline trimming cut 3 bases from V and 4 bases from J; bases unmatched to any gene: 1. This CDR3 contains 13 residues. The CDR3 bases are TGTGCCAGCAGCTTCGGGACAGGCTATGGCTACACCTTC. Its translation: CASSFGTGYGYTF.

The chain carries TRBV5-4 and TRBJ1-1, with 10 nucleotides matching TRBD1. With 2 bases clipped from V and 3 bases from J, the junction kept 1 base outside the gene matches. This CDR3 contains 14 residues. Looked up from germline, CDR1 is SGHNT and CDR2 is YYREEE (reference sequence). The CDR3 is CASSFGQGDTEAFF. The DNA for the CDR3 is TGTGCCAGCAGCTTTGGACAGGGGGACACTGAAGCTTTCTTT.

This clone was recorded only once. The junction does not match germline at one end; this may be a read error. This rearrangement joins TRBV6-1 to TRBJ1-6, with D perhaps TRBD1 (6 bases). This CDR3 is 17 amino acids long. From germline, CDR1 is MNHNS and CDR2 SASEGT. The CDR3 loop reads CASSQASRTDYNSPLHF. DNA of the CDR3: TGTGCCAGCAGTCAAGCTTCACGGACAGATTATAATTCACCCCTCCACTTT.

The chain carries TRBV28 and TRBJ2-5; D remains unclear. The germline V gene encodes CDR1 MDHEN and CDR2 SYDVKM. CDR3 length: 15 amino acids. V shed 5 bases and J shed 4 bases, with 17 bases lying between them. The CDR3 sequence is CASSPLGKQRETQYF. Here the CDR3 DNA reads TGTGCCAGCAGTCCCTTGGGTAAGCAGCGAGAGACCCAGTACTTC.

The gene calls are TRBV7-9 and TRBJ1-2, with D hard to call. V lost 4 bases and J lost 4, with 10 bases in between. In germline, CDR1 is SEHNR, CDR2 FQNEAQ (reference sequence). CDR3 size: 13 residues. The CDR3 loop is CASSSEGGYGYTF. The CDR3 coding sequence is TGTGCCAGCAGCTCAGAGGGTGGCTATGGCTACACCTTC.

V and J are TRBV15 and TRBJ2-4; TRBD2 is a possible D gene (6 bases). The CDR3 consists of 16 residues. V was clipped by 0 bases and J by 8 bases, with 17 bases between them. CDR1 and CDR2 (germline): LNHNV, YYDKDF (reference sequence). CDR3 coding DNA: TGTGCCACCAGCAGAGAATCAGGGCAGAGGGAGGACATTCAGTACTTC. It is translated as CATSRESGQREDIQYF.

This chain connects TRBV29-1 to TRBJ1-1; D uncertain. Looked up from germline, CDR1 is SQVTM and CDR2 is ANQGSEA. This CDR3 has 13 amino acids. V gave up 1 base and J gave up 1 base, with 7 bases separating them. The CDR3 loop reads CSVEGQQNTEAFF. The CDR3 nucleotides are TGCAGCGTTGAAGGGCAACAGAACACTGAAGCTTTCTTT.

The chain recombines TRBV5-1 with TRBJ2-3, with D possibly TRBD2 on 6 matching bases. The V end lost 0 bases, the J end lost 3 bases, and 8 bases lay between the germline ends. CDR3 length: 14 amino acids. Looked up from germline, CDR1 is SGHRS and CDR2 is YFSETQ. This CDR3 reads CASSLVEGTDTQYF. CDR3 bases: TGCGCCAGCAGCTTGGTGGAGGGTACAGATACGCAGTATTTT.

As for this clone: Compared with germline, one end of the junction differs, possibly owing to a read error. J is TRBJ1-2 and V is TRBV30; 11 nucleotides align to TRBD1. This CDR3 is built from 14 residues. Per germline, CDR1 GTSNPN and CDR2 SVGIG (reference sequence). The CDR3: CAWGQGAPNYGYTF. For the CDR3, the DNA is TGTGCCTGGGGACAGGGGGCGCCTAATTATGGCTACACCTTC. Full variable domain (outside the CDR3, taken from reference TRBV30 and TRBJ1-2): SQTIHQWPATLVQPVGSPLSLECTVEGTSNPNLYWYRQAAGRGLQLLFYSVGIGQISSEVPQNLSASRPQDRQFILSSKKLLLSDSGFYLCAWGQGAPNYGYTFGSGTRLTVV.